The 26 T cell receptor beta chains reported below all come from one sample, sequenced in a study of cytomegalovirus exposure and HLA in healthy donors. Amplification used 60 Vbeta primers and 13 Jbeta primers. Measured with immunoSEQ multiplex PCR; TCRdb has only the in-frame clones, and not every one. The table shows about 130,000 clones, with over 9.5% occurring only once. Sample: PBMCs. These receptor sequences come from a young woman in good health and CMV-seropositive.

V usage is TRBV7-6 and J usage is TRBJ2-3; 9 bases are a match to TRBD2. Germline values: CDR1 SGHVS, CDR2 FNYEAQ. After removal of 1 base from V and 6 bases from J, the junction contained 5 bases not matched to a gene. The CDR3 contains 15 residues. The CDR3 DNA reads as TGTGCCAGCAGCTTAGATAGCGGGAGCGGCGATACGCAGTATTTT. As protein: CASSLDSGSGDTQYF.

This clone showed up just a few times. DNA for the CDR3: TGCAGCGTTCCTACAGGGGGCGCAGGCTCGACCCAGTACTTC. Translation gives CSVPTGGAGSTQYF. V is TRBV29-1 and J is TRBJ2-5, with TRBD1 identical over 9 bases. Germline V lookup: CDR1 SQVTM, CDR2 ANQGSEA. Trimming took 5 bases from V and 7 from J; bases not matched to a gene: 11. The CDR3 is 14 residues long.

This CDR3 reads CASSINRFGNTIYF. The CDR3 region has the DNA TGTGCCAGTAGTATCAACAGGTTCGGAAACACCATATATTTT. The chain carries TRBV19 and TRBJ1-3, with D perhaps matching TRBD1 (5 bases). Germline assignment: CDR1 LNHDA and CDR2 SQIVND (reference sequence). With 3 bases removed from V and 4 bases from J, the gap between germline ends came to 10 bases. The CDR3 spans 14 residues.

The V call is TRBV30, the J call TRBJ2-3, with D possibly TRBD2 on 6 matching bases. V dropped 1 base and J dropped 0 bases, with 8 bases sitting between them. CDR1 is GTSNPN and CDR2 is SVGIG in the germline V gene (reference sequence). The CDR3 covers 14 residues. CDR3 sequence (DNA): TGTGCCTGGAGTGATGGGGGGAGCACAGATACGCAGTATTTT. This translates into CAWSDGGSTDTQYF.

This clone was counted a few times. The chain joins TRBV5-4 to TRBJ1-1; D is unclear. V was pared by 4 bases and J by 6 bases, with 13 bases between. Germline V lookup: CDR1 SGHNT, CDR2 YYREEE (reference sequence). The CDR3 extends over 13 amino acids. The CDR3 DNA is TGTGCCAGCAGCCTGGACTCTAACTCTGAAGCTTTCTTT. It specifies CASSLDSNSEAFF.

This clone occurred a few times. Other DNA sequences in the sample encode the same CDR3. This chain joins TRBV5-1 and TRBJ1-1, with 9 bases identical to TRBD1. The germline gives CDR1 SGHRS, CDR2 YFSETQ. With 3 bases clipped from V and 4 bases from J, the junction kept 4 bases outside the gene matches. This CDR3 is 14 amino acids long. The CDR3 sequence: CASSSGQGSTEAFF. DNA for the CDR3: TGCGCCAGCAGCTCGGGACAGGGTAGCACTGAAGCTTTCTTT.

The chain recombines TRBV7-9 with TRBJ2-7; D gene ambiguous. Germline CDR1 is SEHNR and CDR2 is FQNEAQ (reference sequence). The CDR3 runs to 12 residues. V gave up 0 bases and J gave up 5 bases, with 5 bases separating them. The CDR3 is CASSLAANEQYF. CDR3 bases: TGTGCCAGCAGCTTAGCTGCTAACGAGCAGTACTTC.

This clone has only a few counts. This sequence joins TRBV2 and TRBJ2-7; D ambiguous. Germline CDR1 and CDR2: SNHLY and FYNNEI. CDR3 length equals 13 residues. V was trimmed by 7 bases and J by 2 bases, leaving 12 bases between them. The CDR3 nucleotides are TGTGCCAGCACGAGGCTTACCGCCTACGAGCAGTACTTC. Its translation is CASTRLTAYEQYF.

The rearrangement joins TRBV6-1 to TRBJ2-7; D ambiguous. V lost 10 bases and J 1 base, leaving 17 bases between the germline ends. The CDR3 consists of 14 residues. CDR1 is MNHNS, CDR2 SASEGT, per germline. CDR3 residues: CAISTNDGSYEQYF. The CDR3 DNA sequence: TGTGCCATCTCCACAAACGACGGGTCCTACGAGCAGTACTTC.

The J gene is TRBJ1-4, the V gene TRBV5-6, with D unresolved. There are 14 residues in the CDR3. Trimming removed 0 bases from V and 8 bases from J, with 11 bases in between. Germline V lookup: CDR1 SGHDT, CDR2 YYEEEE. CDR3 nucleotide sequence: TGTGCCAGCAGCTTGGCCTGGGGAGGAGAAAAACTGTTTTTT. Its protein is CASSLAWGGEKLFF.

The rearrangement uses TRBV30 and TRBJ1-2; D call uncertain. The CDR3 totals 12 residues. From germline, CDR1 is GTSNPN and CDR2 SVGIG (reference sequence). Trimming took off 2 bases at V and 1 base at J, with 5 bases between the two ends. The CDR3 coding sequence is TGTGCCTGGAGTCCGAGTAACTATGGCTACACCTTC. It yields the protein CAWSPSNYGYTF.

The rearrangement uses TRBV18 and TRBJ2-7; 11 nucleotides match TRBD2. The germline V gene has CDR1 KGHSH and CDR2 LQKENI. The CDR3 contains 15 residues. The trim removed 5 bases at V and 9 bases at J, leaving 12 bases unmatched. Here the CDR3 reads CASSANSGRASRQYF. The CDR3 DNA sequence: TGTGCCAGCTCAGCGAATAGCGGGAGGGCTTCAAGGCAGTACTTC.

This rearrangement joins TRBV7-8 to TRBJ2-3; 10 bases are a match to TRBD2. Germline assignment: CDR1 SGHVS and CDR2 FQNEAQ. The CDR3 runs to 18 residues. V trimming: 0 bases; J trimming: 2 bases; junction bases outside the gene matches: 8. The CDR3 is CASSLAAGGWANTDTQYF. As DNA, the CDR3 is TGTGCCAGCAGCTTAGCAGCGGGAGGGTGGGCTAACACAGATACGCAGTATTTT.

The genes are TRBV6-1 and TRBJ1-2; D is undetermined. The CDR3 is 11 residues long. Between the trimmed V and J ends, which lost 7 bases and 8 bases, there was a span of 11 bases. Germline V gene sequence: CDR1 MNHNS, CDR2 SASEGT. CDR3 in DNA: TGTGCCAGCATTGACGGAGGCGGCTACACCTTC. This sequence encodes CASIDGGGYTF.

CDR3 coding DNA: TGTGCCAGTAGTATTGTTAGCGGGGGCTTGGAGCAGTTCTTC. It encodes CASSIVSGGLEQFF. The V gene is TRBV19, the J gene TRBJ2-1, with 9 bases matching TRBD2. Trimming cost V 3 bases and J 10 bases; bases outside gene matches: 7. CDR1 is LNHDA, CDR2 SQIVND, per germline (reference sequence). The CDR3 totals 14 residues.

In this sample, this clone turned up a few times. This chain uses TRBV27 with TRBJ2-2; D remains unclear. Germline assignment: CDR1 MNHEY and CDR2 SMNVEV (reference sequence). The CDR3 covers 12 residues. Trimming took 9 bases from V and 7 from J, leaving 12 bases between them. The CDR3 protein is CASSPVSGELFF. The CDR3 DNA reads TGTGCCAGTTCGCCGGTGAGCGGGGAGCTGTTTTTT.

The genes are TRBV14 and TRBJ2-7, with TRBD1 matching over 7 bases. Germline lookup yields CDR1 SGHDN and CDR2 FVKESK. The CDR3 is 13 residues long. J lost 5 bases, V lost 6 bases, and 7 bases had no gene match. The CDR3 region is CASRSDRDHEQYF. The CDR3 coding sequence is TGTGCCAGCAGGAGTGACAGGGACCACGAGCAGTACTTC.

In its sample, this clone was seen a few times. This CDR3 reads CATSRVLSATQHF. The CDR3 nucleotides read TGTGCCACCAGCAGAGTGTTGTCAGCGACCCAGCATTTT. This chain joins TRBV15 and TRBJ1-5; the D is unclear. V shed 1 base and J shed 11 bases, with 12 bases lying between them. The CDR3 is made up of 13 amino acids. Germline CDR1 LNHNV, CDR2 YYDKDF (reference sequence). The complete variable domain, with remaining parts taken from reference TRBV15 and TRBJ1-5, reads DAMVIQNPRYQVTQFGKPVTLSCSQTLNHNVMYWYQQKSSQAPKLLFHYYDKDFNNEADTPDNFQSRRPNTSFCFLDIRSPGLGDTAMYLCATSRVLSATQHFGDGTRLSIL.

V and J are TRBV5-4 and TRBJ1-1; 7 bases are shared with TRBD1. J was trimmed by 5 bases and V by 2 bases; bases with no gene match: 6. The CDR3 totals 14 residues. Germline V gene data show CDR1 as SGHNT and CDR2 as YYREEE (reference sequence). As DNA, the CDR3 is TGTGCCAGCAGCTTCCAGGGGGTCATGACTGAAGCTTTCTTT. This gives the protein CASSFQGVMTEAFF.

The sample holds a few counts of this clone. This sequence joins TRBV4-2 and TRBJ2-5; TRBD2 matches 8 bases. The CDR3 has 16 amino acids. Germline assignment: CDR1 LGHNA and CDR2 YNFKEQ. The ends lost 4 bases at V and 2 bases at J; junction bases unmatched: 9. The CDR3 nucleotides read TGTGCCAGCAGCCCGGGGGGACCTAGCGGGCAAGAGACCCAGTACTTC. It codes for CASSPGGPSGQETQYF.

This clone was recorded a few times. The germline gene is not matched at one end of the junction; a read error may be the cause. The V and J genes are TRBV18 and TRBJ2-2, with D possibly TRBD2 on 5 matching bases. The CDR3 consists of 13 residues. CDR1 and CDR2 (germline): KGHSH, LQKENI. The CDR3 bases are TGTGCCAGCTCACCTAGCGTAACCGAGGAGCTGTTTTTT. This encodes CASSPSVTEELFF.

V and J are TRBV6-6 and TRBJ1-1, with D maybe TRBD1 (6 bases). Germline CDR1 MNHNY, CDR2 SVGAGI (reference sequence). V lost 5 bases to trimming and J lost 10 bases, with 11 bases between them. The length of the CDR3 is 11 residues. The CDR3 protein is CASSPGTLAFF. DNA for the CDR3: TGTGCCAGCAGTCCCGGGACATTAGCTTTCTTT.

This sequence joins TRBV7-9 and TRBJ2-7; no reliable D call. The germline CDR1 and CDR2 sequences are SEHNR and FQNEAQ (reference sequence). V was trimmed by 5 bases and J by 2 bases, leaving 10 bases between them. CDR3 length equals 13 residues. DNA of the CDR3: TGTGCCAGCAGCGCCGACGGAGCCTACGAGCAGTACTTC. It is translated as CASSADGAYEQYF.

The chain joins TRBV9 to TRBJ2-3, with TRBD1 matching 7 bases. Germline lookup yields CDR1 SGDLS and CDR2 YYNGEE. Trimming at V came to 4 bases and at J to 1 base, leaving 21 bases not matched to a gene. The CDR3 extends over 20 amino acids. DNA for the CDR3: TGTGCCAGCAGCTTGGGTAGACAGGGAGAAGGCGTGGTGGGCACAGATACGCAGTATTTT. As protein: CASSLGRQGEGVVGTDTQYF. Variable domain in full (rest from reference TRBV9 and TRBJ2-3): DSGVTQTPKHLITATGQRVTLRCSPRSGDLSVYWYQQSLDQGLQFLIQYYNGEERAKGNILERFSAQQFPDLHSELNLSSLELGDSALYFCASSLGRQGEGVVGTDTQYFGPGTRLTVL.

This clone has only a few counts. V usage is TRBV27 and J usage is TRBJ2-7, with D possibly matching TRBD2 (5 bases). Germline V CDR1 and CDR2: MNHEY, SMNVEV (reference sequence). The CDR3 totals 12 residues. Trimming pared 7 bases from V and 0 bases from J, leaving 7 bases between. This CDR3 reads CASKTSSYEQYF. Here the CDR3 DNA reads TGTGCCAGCAAAACTAGCTCCTACGAGCAGTACTTC.

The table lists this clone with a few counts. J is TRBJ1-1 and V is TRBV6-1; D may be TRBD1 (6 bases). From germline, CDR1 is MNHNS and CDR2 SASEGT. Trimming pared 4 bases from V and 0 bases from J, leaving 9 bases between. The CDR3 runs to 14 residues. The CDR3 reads CASSAGDMNTEAFF. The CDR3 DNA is TGTGCCAGCAGTGCCGGGGACATGAACACTGAAGCTTTCTTT.